These 22 T cell receptor beta chains share one sample of origin, sequenced in a study of T-cell reconstitution after alpha-beta-depleted transplantation in children (dated by TCRdb to the mid-2010s). Library method: PCR. Sequencing was performed on an Illumina HiSeq 2500. Molecular barcoding was employed in the preparation of TCR libraries, with unique molecular identifiers being used to normalize TCRbeta repertoire quantification. TCRdb trimmed public reads at Q25 via fastp, called clones via MiXCR and kept in-frame beta chains. Each CDR3 protein appears once, grouped with its most common genes and DNA. The sample table lists over 45,000 distinct CDR3 sequences, around 40% of them with a count of one. The top ten clones comprise around 98% of the sample. Reading the label with the study, this specimen's treatment or condition is: allogeneic hematopoietic cell transplantation with graft depleted of TCRalphabeta T cells and CD19 B cells.

Specimen: PBMCs, mostly from graft donor cells, collected 360 days after TCRalphabeta/CD19-depleted stem cell transplant. The receptors here all came from a male patient younger than 18 who had a stem cell transplant for acute lymphoblastic leukemia, so the T cells may come from the graft donor.

The chain employs TRBV7-2 and TRBJ2-3; D is unresolved. Germline V lookup: CDR1 SGHTA, CDR2 FQGNSA. V lost 5 bases and J lost 3, with 9 bases in between. This CDR3 comprises 13 residues. In nucleotides, the CDR3 is TGTGCCAGCAGCCATATTGGGACAGATACGCAGTATTTT. Its protein product is CASSHIGTDTQYF.

In this sample, this clonotype turned up a few times. This chain links TRBV5-6 with TRBJ1-6; 7 bases agree with TRBD1. V lost 4 bases, J lost 1 base, and 5 bases stayed unmatched. This CDR3 contains 16 residues. The germline CDR1 and CDR2 sequences are SGHDT and YYEEEE. CDR3 sequence (DNA): TGTGCCAGCAGCCTCAAGACAGGGTCCTATAATTCACCCCTCCACTTT. Its translation is CASSLKTGSYNSPLHF.

The rearrangement joins TRBV25-1 to TRBJ2-4, with D unresolved. The germline V gene has CDR1 MGHDK and CDR2 SYGVNS. This CDR3 is built from 14 residues. Trimming cost V 3 bases and J 4 bases, with 10 bases left between them. DNA for the CDR3: TGTGCCAGCAGTGATCGGATCGCGAAAAACATTCAGTACTTC. Protein: CASSDRIAKNIQYF. The variable domain in full, with the rest retrieved from reference TRBV25-1 and TRBJ2-4, is EADIYQTPRYLVIGTGKKITLECSQTMGHDKMYWYQQDPGMELHLIHYSYGVNSTEKGDLSSESTVSRIRTEHFPLTLESARPSHTSQYLCASSDRIAKNIQYFGAGTRLSVL.

The chain uses TRBV28 and TRBJ2-7; 14 bases agree with TRBD2. Trimming removed 6 bases from V and 3 bases from J; junction bases left unmatched: 7. Germline V gene sequence: CDR1 MDHEN, CDR2 SYDVKM. The CDR3 consists of 16 residues. The CDR3 DNA follows: TGTGCCAGCAGCTCCGGACTAGCGGGAGGATTCTACGAGCAGTACTTC. This translates into CASSSGLAGGFYEQYF.

The sample holds one count of this clonotype. This chain uses TRBV5-1 with TRBJ2-3, with D unclear. V was trimmed by 4 bases and J by 2 bases, leaving 14 bases between them. This CDR3 spans 15 amino acids. Looked up from germline, CDR1 is SGHRS and CDR2 is YFSETQ. In nucleotides, the CDR3 is TGCGCCAGCAGCCCGGCAGCGTATAACACAGATACGCAGTATTTT. Protein sequence: CASSPAAYNTDTQYF.

The CDR3 bases are TGTGCCAGCAGCCAAGACATAGCGGGGGGGCTCATAGATACGCAGTATTTT. Translating it yields CASSQDIAGGLIDTQYF. J is TRBJ2-3 and V is TRBV4-2, with 11 bases fitting TRBD2. V lost 0 bases and J lost 5; bases outside the gene matches: 7. CDR1 LGHNA and CDR2 YNFKEQ come from the germline V gene. The CDR3 covers 17 residues.

This clonotype came up a few times. V gene TRBV25-1 combines with J gene TRBJ2-1, with D possibly called TRBD1 or TRBD2 (7 bases each). Trimming left V 4 bases short and J 0 bases short, with 13 bases between. This CDR3 is built from 16 residues. Germline V gives CDR1 MGHDK, CDR2 SYGVNS. The CDR3 sequence: CASSGQGGASYNEQFF. The CDR3 DNA reads as TGTGCCAGCAGTGGTCAGGGGGGGGCCTCCTACAATGAGCAGTTCTTC. Complete variable domain (other parts from reference TRBV25-1 and TRBJ2-1): EADIYQTPRYLVIGTGKKITLECSQTMGHDKMYWYQQDPGMELHLIHYSYGVNSTEKGDLSSESTVSRIRTEHFPLTLESARPSHTSQYLCASSGQGGASYNEQFFGPGTRLTVL.

The chain combines TRBV10-2 with TRBJ1-2; 10 nucleotides agree with TRBD1. V gave up 10 bases and J gave up 5 bases; unmatched junction bases: 7. The germline gives CDR1 WSHSY, CDR2 SAAADI. The CDR3 totals 13 residues. CDR3 nucleotides: TGCGCCACCCGGACAGGGGGACAGTATGGCTACACCTTC. It encodes CATRTGGQYGYTF.

This clonotype was counted only a few times. The chain combines TRBV29-1 with TRBJ2-2, with D possibly matching TRBD2 (6 bases). V lost 7 bases and J lost 3, with 15 bases in between. This CDR3 is built from 14 residues. Germline values: CDR1 SQVTM, CDR2 ANQGSEA. CDR3 coding DNA: TGCAGCGCCGGCGGGGCAGAGTACACCGGGGAGCTGTTTTTT. Translated: CSAGGAEYTGELFF.

This clonotype turned up a few times. The chain carries TRBV7-8 and TRBJ2-1, with 11 bases aligning to TRBD2. The J segment lost 6 bases and the V segment lost 6 bases, leaving 7 bases of the junction unmatched. The CDR3 is 15 residues long. The germline V gene has CDR1 SGHVS and CDR2 FQNEAQ. CDR3 bases: TGTGCCAGCAGGACCCTAGCGGGGGGCGTCAATGAGCAGTTCTTC. It yields the protein CASRTLAGGVNEQFF.

The chain is built from TRBV5-1 and TRBJ2-7, with D tentatively TRBD1 (5 bases). Looked up from germline, CDR1 is SGHRS and CDR2 is YFSETQ. V lost 0 bases and J lost 4, with 17 bases in between. This CDR3 is 16 amino acids long. Written as DNA, the CDR3 is TGCGCCAGCAGCTTGGATTCAGACAGTAGTCCTTACGAGCAGTACTTC. The encoded protein is CASSLDSDSSPYEQYF. Full variable domain (outside the CDR3, taken from reference TRBV5-1 and TRBJ2-7): KAGVTQTPRYLIKTRGQQVTLSCSPISGHRSVSWYQQTPGQGLQFLFEYFSETQRNKGNFPGRFSGRQFSNSRSEMNVSTLELGDSALYLCASSLDSDSSPYEQYFGPGTRLTVT.

The chain combines TRBV9 with TRBJ2-1; possible D gene TRBD2, 5 bases. The germline V gene encodes CDR1 SGDLS and CDR2 YYNGEE. Trimming took off 4 bases at V and 4 bases at J, with 18 bases between the two ends. CDR3 length equals 16 residues. This chain's CDR3 is CASSPPVGLRYNEQFF. DNA for the CDR3: TGTGCCAGCAGCCCCCCCGTCGGACTGAGATACAATGAGCAGTTCTTC.

This clonotype showed up just a few times. This chain links TRBV5-5 with TRBJ2-4; 8 nucleotides align to TRBD1. The length of the CDR3 is 13 residues. V shed 4 bases, J shed 8 bases, and the junction held 5 bases outside the gene matches. Germline CDR1 and CDR2: SGHKS and YYEKEE (reference sequence). The CDR3, as DNA: TGTGCCAGCAGCCGACAGGGGACGGACATTCAGTACTTC. It encodes CASSRQGTDIQYF.

The chain is built from TRBV12-3 or TRBV12-4 and TRBJ2-5; no definite D call. This CDR3 is 11 amino acids long. The V end lost 8 bases, the J end lost 5 bases, and 9 bases lay between the germline ends. The CDR3 region is CASGNWETQYF. The CDR3 nucleotides are TGTGCCAGCGGGAATTGGGAGACCCAGTACTTC.

The chain combines TRBV7-2 with TRBJ2-4; TRBD1 aligns across 12 bases. The CDR3 totals 16 residues. V was pared by 4 bases and J by 6 bases, with 7 bases of the junction left unmatched. Germline values: CDR1 SGHTA, CDR2 FQGNSA. CDR3 in DNA: TGTGCCAGCAGCTCCCTAAGGGACAGGGGGCGAAACATTCAGTACTTC. It is translated as CASSSLRDRGRNIQYF.

The genes are TRBV10-3 and TRBJ2-3; no clear D. V was trimmed by 3 bases and J by 1 base, leaving 11 bases between them. The CDR3 consists of 15 residues. CDR1 ENHRY and CDR2 SYGVKD come from the germline V gene. The CDR3 reads CAISDESARTDTQYF. DNA for the CDR3: TGTGCCATCAGTGACGAGTCTGCGCGCACAGATACGCAGTATTTT.

This clonotype was seen more than once but under ten times. V usage is TRBV29-1 and J usage is TRBJ2-2, with 10 bases aligning to TRBD2. The CDR3 extends over 16 amino acids. With 1 base clipped from V and 10 bases from J, the junction kept 12 bases outside the gene matches. Germline CDR1 SQVTM, CDR2 ANQGSEA. CDR3 region: CSVEGRGLAGVVELFF. The CDR3 DNA reads as TGCAGCGTTGAAGGCCGGGGCCTAGCGGGAGTAGTGGAGCTGTTTTTT.

V gene TRBV29-1 combines with J gene TRBJ2-7; 10 bases match TRBD2. The CDR3 spans 13 residues. Germline trimming cut 5 bases from V and 1 base from J; bases unmatched to any gene: 2. Germline V gives CDR1 SQVTM, CDR2 ANQGSEA. CDR3 in amino acids: CSVIAGGSYEQYF. The CDR3 DNA is TGCAGCGTTATAGCGGGAGGATCCTACGAGCAGTACTTC.

The rearrangement links TRBV20-1 to TRBJ2-5; no firm D call. Trimming left V 1 base short and J 3 bases short, with 6 bases between. The CDR3 covers 12 residues. CDR1 is DFQATT, CDR2 SNEGSKA, per germline (reference sequence). The CDR3 spells CSARGGKETQYF. The DNA for the CDR3 is TGCAGTGCTAGAGGTGGGAAAGAGACCCAGTACTTC.

V gene TRBV20-1 combines with J gene TRBJ1-2; D not resolved. V lost 2 bases, J lost 2 bases, and 15 bases lay in between. This CDR3 has 15 residues. The germline V gene has CDR1 DFQATT and CDR2 SNEGSKA (reference sequence). This CDR3 is CSARNLGRINYGYTF. CDR3 DNA: TGCAGTGCTAGAAATCTGGGCAGGATAAACTATGGCTACACCTTC.

This chain uses TRBV28 with TRBJ2-7; 7 bases line up with TRBD1. CDR1 is MDHEN, CDR2 SYDVKM, per germline. J gave up 5 bases and V 6 bases, and 22 bases lay outside the gene matches. The CDR3 has 18 amino acids. In nucleotides, the CDR3 is TGTGCCAGCAGCCCATCCCCTGGGTTCAGGGGGTCTCGCCACGAGCAGTACTTC. This gives the protein CASSPSPGFRGSRHEQYF. Drawing the rest from reference TRBV28 and TRBJ2-7, the complete variable domain is DVKVTQSSRYLVKRTGEKVFLECVQDMDHENMFWYRQDPGLGLRLIYFSYDVKMKEKGDIPEGYSVSREKKERFSLILESASTNQTSMYLCASSPSPGFRGSRHEQYFGPGTRLTVT.

The sample holds a few counts of this clonotype. The chain uses TRBV28 and TRBJ2-1, with 8 bases aligning to TRBD2. Germline assignment: CDR1 MDHEN and CDR2 SYDVKM. With V trimmed by 3 bases and J by 13 bases, 17 bases remained unmatched. The CDR3 is 16 amino acids. The CDR3 protein is CASSLSSQRERGQQFF. CDR3 DNA sequence: TGTGCCAGCAGTTTGTCCTCCCAGCGGGAGAGAGGGCAACAGTTCTTC.